A single sample is the source of the 10 T cell receptor beta chains below, sequenced in a study of CD8 T cells in Susac syndrome. Reverse transcription of roughly 0.45 to 1 ug RNA was carried out with random hexamers. TCRdb called the immunoSEQ multiplex PCR reads again in MiXCR, with one record for every CDR3 protein. Of 140,000 to 150,000 distinct CDR3 sequences in the sample, roughly 94% are singletons; the top ten hold 0.075% to 0.1%. The material sequenced was CD4+ T cells from PBMCs. All receptors come from a human donor in good health.

The rearrangement links TRBV28 to TRBJ2-5; D not certain. The germline V gene has CDR1 MDHEN and CDR2 SYDVKM. V was cut by 6 bases and J by 7 bases, with 9 bases left in between. The CDR3 loop spans 11 amino acids. The CDR3 region has the DNA TGTGCCAGCAGCCGTCCGGGGACCCAGTACTTC. Its protein is CASSRPGTQYF.

This clonotype is a singleton in its sample. V is TRBV29-1 and J is TRBJ2-2, with 9 bases lining up with TRBD1. The junction had 7 bases not matched to a gene; V was cut back by 6 bases and J by 5 bases. The germline gives CDR1 SQVTM, CDR2 ANQGSEA. There are 14 residues in the CDR3. CDR3 amino acids: CSVKTGGNTGELFF. The CDR3 DNA follows: TGCAGCGTAAAGACAGGGGGAAATACCGGGGAGCTGTTTTTT.

The chain couples TRBV18 to TRBJ1-1; a possible D gene is TRBD1 (6 bases). Trimming cost V 0 bases and J 5 bases, with 16 bases left between them. Germline CDR1 KGHSH, CDR2 LQKENI. This CDR3 contains 16 residues. Written as DNA, the CDR3 is TGTGCCAGCTCACCACCACAGACTTGGGGGCGAACTGAAGCTTTCTTT. Residues: CASSPPQTWGRTEAFF.

The rearrangement uses TRBV12-3 or TRBV12-4 and TRBJ2-7; D perhaps matches TRBD2 (5 bases). V was cut by 3 bases and J by 6 bases, with 9 bases left in between. CDR3 length equals 12 residues. The CDR3, as DNA: TGTGCCAGCAGTTTCTCGACTACCGAGCAGTACTTC. It translates to CASSFSTTEQYF.

The chain uses TRBV12-3 or TRBV12-4 and TRBJ2-2, with 9 bases identical to TRBD2. V lost 6 bases to trimming and J lost 7 bases; unmatched junction nucleotides: 21. There are 19 residues in the CDR3. CDR3 amino acids: CASSTPVPISGRIGGELFF. As DNA, the CDR3 is TGTGCCAGCAGCACCCCCGTTCCGATAAGCGGGAGGATTGGCGGGGAGCTGTTTTTT.

This chain uses TRBV29-1 with TRBJ1-3, with no clear D. V was trimmed by 3 bases and J by 3 bases, leaving 9 bases between them. This CDR3 is 13 amino acids long. The germline CDR1 and CDR2 sequences are SQVTM and ANQGSEA. CDR3 DNA sequence: TGCAGCGTTGATGAGACCCTTGGAAACACCATATATTTT. Its protein product is CSVDETLGNTIYF.

This clonotype has a single count. V is TRBV30 and J is TRBJ1-4, with D possibly TRBD1 on 5 matching bases. The germline gives CDR1 GTSNPN, CDR2 SVGIG (reference sequence). This CDR3 is 13 amino acids long. The V and J ends lost 5 bases and 2 bases respectively, with 9 bases between them. The CDR3 DNA reads TGTGCCTGGCACGGGGGGACTAATGAAAAACTGTTTTTT. Amino acid sequence: CAWHGGTNEKLFF.

V usage is TRBV9 and J usage is TRBJ1-1; D possibly corresponds to TRBD1 (5 bases). The germline CDR1 and CDR2 sequences are SGDLS and YYNGEE. V was clipped by 0 bases and J by 3 bases, with 12 bases between them. This CDR3 spans 15 amino acids. The CDR3 DNA follows: TGTGCCAGCAGCGTAGGTTCGGGGGGGTACACTGAAGCTTTCTTT. Its protein is CASSVGSGGYTEAFF.

The chain employs TRBV30 and TRBJ1-2, with TRBD1 as a possible D gene (5 bases). Trimming took off 3 bases at V and 8 bases at J, with 16 bases between the two ends. The germline CDR1 and CDR2 sequences are GTSNPN and SVGIG (reference sequence). The CDR3 loop spans 13 amino acids. CDR3 sequence (DNA): TGTGCCTGGAGCCAGGGACCTCTCGAGGGCTACACCTTC. It codes for CAWSQGPLEGYTF.

The CDR3, as DNA: TGCAGTGCTCGCAGGACAGGGAGCCACACCTTC. This encodes CSARRTGSHTF. This rearrangement joins TRBV20-1 to TRBJ1-2, with 8 bases identical to TRBD1. CDR3 size: 11 residues. The V and J ends lost 5 bases and 12 bases, in that order; junction bases with no gene match: 8. Germline CDR1 reads DFQATT; CDR2 reads SNEGSKA (reference sequence).